This T cell receptor (beta chain) was captured in a study of HIV-infected children after antiretroviral therapy interruption. Overall study: Most children had recorded EBV and CMV exposure. Study-level findings and limits: Minor non-naive CD45RA+ populations, like EMRA or stem memory, might contaminate naive sorts.

With respect to this clonotype: Its matching antigen is unknown.

Unique molecular identifiers were included in an RNA-based 3' RACE TCR library. A single record per CDR3 protein comes from TCRdb applying MiXCR to the 3' RACE reads. The table has about 89,000 distinct CDR3 sequences, around 6.9% seen once; the top ten hold 0.9% to 1.3%. Regarding treatment: PENTA 11 planned treatment interruption arm or continuous ART arm. Naive CD4+ CD45RA+ CD45RO- T cells were FACS-sorted from thawed PBMCs. Source: CD45RA+ CD4+ T cells from PBMCs, pooled from several time points, taken from a donor given antiretroviral therapy, either interrupted or continuous. Noted subset: naive CD4+ CD45RA+ CD45RO- T cells. The clonotype originates from a pool of human donors with HIV.

CDR3 in amino acids: CASNWLGVNQPQHF. The DNA for the CDR3 is TGTGCCAGTAACTGGCTAGGGGTAAATCAGCCCCAGCATTTT. This chain uses TRBV19 with TRBJ1-5; a weak D match, TRBD1 (5 bases). From germline, CDR1 is LNHDA and CDR2 SQIVND (reference sequence). V was trimmed by 7 bases and J by 4 bases, leaving 14 bases between them. The CDR3 totals 14 residues.